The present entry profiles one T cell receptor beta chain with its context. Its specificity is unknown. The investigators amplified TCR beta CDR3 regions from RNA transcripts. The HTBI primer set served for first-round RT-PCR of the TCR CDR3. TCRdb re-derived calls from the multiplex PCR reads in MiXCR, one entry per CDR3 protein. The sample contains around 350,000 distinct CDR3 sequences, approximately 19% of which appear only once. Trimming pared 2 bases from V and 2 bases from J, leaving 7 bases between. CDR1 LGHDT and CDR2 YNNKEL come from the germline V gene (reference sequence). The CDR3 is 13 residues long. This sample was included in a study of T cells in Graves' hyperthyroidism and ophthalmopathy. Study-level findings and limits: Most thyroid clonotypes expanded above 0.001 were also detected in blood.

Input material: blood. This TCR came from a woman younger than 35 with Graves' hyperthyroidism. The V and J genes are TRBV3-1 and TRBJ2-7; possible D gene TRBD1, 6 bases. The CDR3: CASSQRTAYEQYF. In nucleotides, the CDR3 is TGTGCCAGCAGCCAAAGGACAGCCTACGAGCAGTACTTC.